This T cell receptor (beta chain) was found in a study of T and B cells in COVID-19 patients. In this sample, this clonotype turned up a few times. The ends lost 2 bases at V and 2 bases at J; junction bases unmatched: 6. Germline values: CDR1 PRHDT, CDR2 FYEKMQ (reference sequence). CDR3 length equals 16 residues. Multiplex PCR with BIOMED2 TRB-A/B primer pools amplified TRB rearrangements. From the multiplex PCR reads, TCRdb called clonotypes with MiXCR, one entry per CDR3 protein. This table holds about 16,000 distinct CDR3 sequences, 27% found once. From blood, about 250-500 ng of genomic DNA served as TRB template.

The TCR originated in a human donor who had recovered from COVID-19. The specimen sequenced was blood. The rearrangement uses TRBV13 and TRBJ2-3, with 8 bases matching TRBD2. CDR3 sequence: CASSLRTSGFTDTQYF. The CDR3, as DNA: TGTGCCAGCAGCTTAAGAACTAGCGGCTTCACAGATACGCAGTATTTT.